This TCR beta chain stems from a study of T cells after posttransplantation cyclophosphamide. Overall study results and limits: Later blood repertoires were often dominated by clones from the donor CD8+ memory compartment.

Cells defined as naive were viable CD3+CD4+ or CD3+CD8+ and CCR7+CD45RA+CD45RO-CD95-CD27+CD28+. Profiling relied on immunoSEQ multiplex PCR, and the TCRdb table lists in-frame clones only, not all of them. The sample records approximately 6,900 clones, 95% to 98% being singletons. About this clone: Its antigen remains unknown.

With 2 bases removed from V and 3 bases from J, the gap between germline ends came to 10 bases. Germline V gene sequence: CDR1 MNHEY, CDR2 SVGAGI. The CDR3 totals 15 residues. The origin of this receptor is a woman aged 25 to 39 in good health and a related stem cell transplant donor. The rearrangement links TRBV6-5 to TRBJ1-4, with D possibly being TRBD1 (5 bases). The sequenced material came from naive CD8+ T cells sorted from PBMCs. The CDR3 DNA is TGTGCCAGCAGTTACAAGGGGCTGCCTAATGAAAAACTGTTTTTT. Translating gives CASSYKGLPNEKLFF.